The next 18 T cell receptor beta chains were all read from a single sample in a study of OX40 agonist ivuxolimab in advanced cancers. The protocol was immunoSEQ multiplex PCR, while the TCRdb copy is restricted to in-frame clones and leaves out a portion. The repertoire holds 130,000 or so clones, with around nine tenths as singletons. The input for sequencing was CD4+ or CD8+ T cells sorted from blood, taken in a trial of the OX40 agonist ivuxolimab. The source is an adult with an advanced solid tumor such as melanoma, head and neck, liver or kidney cancer.

The sample holds one count of this clone. This chain uses TRBV5-4 with TRBJ1-1; no clear D. CDR1 is SGHNT and CDR2 is YYREEE in the germline V gene (reference sequence). This CDR3 is 14 amino acids long. V lost 0 bases, J lost 1 base, and 7 bases lay in between. CDR3 sequence reads: CASSLELWNTEAFF. The CDR3 DNA reads as TGTGCCAGCAGCTTGGAACTTTGGAACACTGAAGCTTTCTTT.

The V call is TRBV10-3, the J call TRBJ2-3, with D perhaps given as TRBD1 or TRBD2 (5 bases each). V dropped 4 bases and J dropped 4 bases, with 12 bases sitting between them. CDR3 size: 14 residues. The germline V gene encodes CDR1 ENHRY and CDR2 SYGVKD. Here the CDR3 reads CAISGSGRADTQYF. CDR3 DNA: TGTGCCATCAGTGGATCAGGGCGGGCAGATACGCAGTATTTT.

In DNA, the CDR3 is TGTGCCAGCTCCCCAGGCCAGGGCGGTGGCTACACCTTC. As protein: CASSPGQGGGYTF. The rearrangement links TRBV19 to TRBJ1-2; possibly TRBD1 for D (5 bases). This CDR3 comprises 13 residues. CDR1 and CDR2 (germline): LNHDA, SQIVND (reference sequence). V was cut by 9 bases and J by 7 bases, with 18 bases left in between.

The CDR3 is CASSWEGNSYEQYF. In DNA, the CDR3 is TGCGCCAGCAGCTGGGAGGGCAACTCCTACGAGCAGTACTTC. The chain uses TRBV5-1 and TRBJ2-7, with TRBD2 matching 7 bases. The CDR3 is made up of 14 amino acids. Germline V gives CDR1 SGHRS, CDR2 YFSETQ. Losses at the gene ends were 3 bases for V and 0 bases for J; bases not matched to a gene: 3. Full variable domain (rest looked up from reference TRBV5-1 and TRBJ2-7): KAGVTQTPRYLIKTRGQQVTLSCSPISGHRSVSWYQQTPGQGLQFLFEYFSETQRNKGNFPGRFSGRQFSNSRSEMNVSTLELGDSALYLCASSWEGNSYEQYFGPGTRLTVT.

The V call is TRBV7-6, the J call TRBJ2-7; D not resolved. CDR3 length: 15 residues. Germline assignment: CDR1 SGHVS and CDR2 FNYEAQ. V was trimmed by 3 bases and J by 2 bases, leaving 14 bases between them. CDR3 DNA: TGTGCCAGCAGCTTTTCGGGCGGTAGCCCCTACGAGCAGTACTTC. The encoded protein is CASSFSGGSPYEQYF.

This clone was found once. V is TRBV10-3 and J is TRBJ2-1; 14 bases align to TRBD2. CDR1 and CDR2 from the germline V gene are ENHRY and SYGVKD. The CDR3 runs to 16 residues. V dropped 3 bases and J dropped 7; count of bases not matched to a gene: 5. The CDR3 loop reads CAISERLAGGSNEQFF. The CDR3 DNA reads TGTGCCATCAGTGAAAGACTAGCGGGAGGGTCTAATGAGCAGTTCTTC.

V and J are TRBV7-2 and TRBJ2-7; 12 nucleotides align to TRBD2. From germline, CDR1 is SGHTA and CDR2 FQGNSA. Unmatched junction bases numbered 4, after V lost 5 bases and J lost 5 bases. This CDR3 region has 14 residues. The CDR3 spells CASSPSGRGNEQYF. The CDR3 DNA reads as TGTGCCAGCAGCCCTAGCGGGAGGGGTAACGAGCAGTACTTC.

This chain links TRBV5-4 with TRBJ2-7; TRBD2 might be the D (7 bases). In germline, CDR1 is SGHNT, CDR2 YYREEE (reference sequence). This CDR3 has 14 residues. With 4 bases removed from V and 2 bases from J, the gap between germline ends came to 13 bases. CDR3 bases: TGTGCCAGCAGCCCTGGGGGGGCGGCCTACGAGCAGTACTTC. Translation: CASSPGGAAYEQYF.

The chain uses TRBV5-1 and TRBJ2-1; 14 positions match TRBD2. This CDR3 has 15 amino acids. With V trimmed by 3 bases and J by 9 bases, 5 bases remained unmatched. From germline, CDR1 is SGHRS and CDR2 YFSETQ. The CDR3 loop is CASSSGTSGSGEQFF. The CDR3 region has the DNA TGCGCCAGCAGCTCCGGGACTAGCGGGAGCGGTGAGCAGTTCTTC. Looking up the rest from reference TRBV5-1 and TRBJ2-1 gives the full variable domain: KAGVTQTPRYLIKTRGQQVTLSCSPISGHRSVSWYQQTPGQGLQFLFEYFSETQRNKGNFPGRFSGRQFSNSRSEMNVSTLELGDSALYLCASSSGTSGSGEQFFGPGTRLTVL.

The chain recombines TRBV5-4 with TRBJ2-1, with 11 bases fitting TRBD2. This CDR3 has 18 amino acids. Germline CDR1 SGHNT, CDR2 YYREEE (reference sequence). V was pared by 0 bases and J by 0 bases, with 5 bases of the junction left unmatched. CDR3: CASSLAGTSGRSYNEQFF. The CDR3 region has the DNA TGTGCCAGCAGCTTGGCGGGGACTAGCGGCCGCTCCTACAATGAGCAGTTCTTC.

CDR3 bases: TGTGCTAGTGCAGCCACAGATACGCAGTATTTT. Protein: CASAATDTQYF. The chain uses TRBV12-5 and TRBJ2-3; D is unclear. Germline V lookup: CDR1 LGHNT, CDR2 FRNRAP. The CDR3 is made up of 11 amino acids. The V gene lost 7 bases and the J gene lost 2 bases, with 4 bases spanning the gap.

This clone was detected only once. The V gene is TRBV19, the J gene TRBJ2-7; a possible D gene is TRBD1 (5 bases). V lost 8 bases, J lost 4 bases, and 9 bases lay in between. CDR1 and CDR2 from the germline V gene are LNHDA and SQIVND (reference sequence). The CDR3 spans 11 residues. The CDR3 DNA sequence: TGTGCCAGTGCTGACAGATACGAGCAGTACTTC. Protein sequence: CASADRYEQYF.

The chain couples TRBV19 to TRBJ1-2; 8 nucleotides match TRBD1. The V gene end was trimmed by 3 bases and the J gene end by 8 bases; junction bases not matched to a gene: 8. This CDR3 is 14 amino acids long. Germline CDR1 is LNHDA and CDR2 is SQIVND (reference sequence). The CDR3 is CASSIGQGARGYTF. Written as DNA, the CDR3 is TGTGCCAGTAGTATCGGCCAGGGGGCCCGAGGCTACACCTTC.

Note on this clone: Other DNA sequences in this sample translate to the same CDR3. This rearrangement joins TRBV29-1 to TRBJ1-1; D gene unclear. The CDR3 consists of 15 residues. Trimming took off 5 bases at V and 0 bases at J, with 16 bases between the two ends. Germline lookup yields CDR1 SQVTM and CDR2 ANQGSEA. In nucleotides, the CDR3 is TGCAGCGTTAAGGGTCCCACGACGATGAACACTGAAGCTTTCTTT. Amino acids: CSVKGPTTMNTEAFF.

This chain joins TRBV5-6 and TRBJ2-1, with D possibly matching TRBD2 (5 bases). CDR1 and CDR2 (germline): SGHDT, YYEEEE. Trimming took 3 bases from V and 2 from J, leaving 15 bases between them. The CDR3 contains 16 residues. The CDR3 spells CASSWVGGYAYNEQFF. DNA of the CDR3: TGTGCCAGCAGCTGGGTGGGCGGGTACGCCTACAATGAGCAGTTCTTC.

The chain links TRBV6-1 to TRBJ2-7; D is possibly TRBD2 (5 bases). Germline CDR1 MNHNS, CDR2 SASEGT. Trimming shortened V by 3 bases and J by 4 bases, and 10 bases separated the two germline ends. CDR3 size: 13 residues. The chain's CDR3 is CASSERAAYEQYF. Here the CDR3 DNA reads TGTGCCAGCAGTGAGAGGGCGGCGTACGAGCAGTACTTC.

This chain uses TRBV6-5 with TRBJ2-3; D is uncertain. From germline, CDR1 is MNHEY and CDR2 SVGAGI. Deletions cut 8 bases from V and 4 bases from J, with 4 bases between. The CDR3 runs to 10 residues. CDR3 nucleotide sequence: TGTGCCAGCGGCTCAGATACGCAGTATTTT. Its protein product is CASGSDTQYF.

This chain links TRBV29-1 with TRBJ1-5, with TRBD1 as a possible D gene (5 bases). V dropped 0 bases and J dropped 6 bases, with 9 bases sitting between them. Germline assignment: CDR1 SQVTM and CDR2 ANQGSEA. CDR3 length equals 13 residues. CDR3 protein: CSVEEGPAQPQHF. As DNA, the CDR3 is TGCAGCGTTGAAGAGGGGCCCGCTCAGCCCCAGCATTTT.